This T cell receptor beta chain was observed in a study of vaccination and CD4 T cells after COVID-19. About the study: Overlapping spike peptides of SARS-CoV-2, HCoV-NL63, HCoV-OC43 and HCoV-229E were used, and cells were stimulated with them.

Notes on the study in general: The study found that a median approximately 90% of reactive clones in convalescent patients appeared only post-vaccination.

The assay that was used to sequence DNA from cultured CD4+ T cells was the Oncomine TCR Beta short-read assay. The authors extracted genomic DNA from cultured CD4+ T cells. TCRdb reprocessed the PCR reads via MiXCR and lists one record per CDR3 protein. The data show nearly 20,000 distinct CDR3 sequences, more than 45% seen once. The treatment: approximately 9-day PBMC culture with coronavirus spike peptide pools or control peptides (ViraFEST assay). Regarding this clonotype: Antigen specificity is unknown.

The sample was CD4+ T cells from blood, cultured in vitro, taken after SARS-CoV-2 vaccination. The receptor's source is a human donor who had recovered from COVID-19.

DNA for the CDR3: TGTGCCAGCAGCTTAAGTCGGGGATCCTACGAGCAGTACTTC. The encoded protein is CASSLSRGSYEQYF. The chain links TRBV7-8 to TRBJ2-7, with D possibly matching TRBD2 (5 bases). This CDR3 is 14 amino acids long. The germline V gene encodes CDR1 SGHVS and CDR2 FQNEAQ. Trimming removed 2 bases from V and 1 base from J, with 9 bases in between.